The present T cell receptor (beta chain) was sequenced within a study of blood T cells in healthy people across ages. V dropped 5 bases and J dropped 3; count of bases not matched to a gene: 4. The CDR3 consists of 14 residues. CDR1 is SGHRS and CDR2 is YFSETQ in the germline V gene. Regarding this clonotype: As yet, its antigen is unknown.

Overall study results and limits: Measured against age, TCR beta diversity per million T cells decreased in a roughly linear manner.

A second 7 to 11 cycle PCR used barcoded and J-beta primers. Each CDR3 protein is one row after TCRdb ran MiXCR on the 5' RACE reads. The table has over 1,500,000 distinct CDR3 sequences, about 49% seen once. The source of this sequence is a woman aged 40 to 55 in good health. The sequencing input was blood. J is TRBJ2-1 and V is TRBV5-1, with TRBD1 matching 8 bases. CDR3 sequence (DNA): TGCGCCAGCAGTGGACAGGGCCGCTACAATGAGCAGTTCTTC. Protein product: CASSGQGRYNEQFF.